This T cell receptor beta chain derives from a study of beta chain features in type 1 diabetes. Study-wide results and caveats: Shortening that was moderate but significant affected the TCRB CDR3s of Type 1 diabetes patients in all four CD4+ subsets.

V was trimmed by 2 bases and J by 0 bases, leaving 13 bases between them. Germline CDR1 WNHNN, CDR2 SYGVQD (reference sequence). The CDR3 totals 16 residues. A remark on this clone: The antigen remains undetermined.

Reverse transcription of all isolated RNA meant that expressed TCRB transcripts were sequenced. Here immunoSEQ multiplex PCR was the method, and the copy in TCRdb shows in-frame clones only, minus some. This sample carries about 390,000 clones, around 9.6% of them seen once, and the ten largest clones take about 0.6%. This clonotype was obtained from a young man with type 1 diabetes. What was sequenced was central memory CD4+ T cells from blood. This chain links TRBV10-1 with TRBJ1-1, with D perhaps TRBD1 (5 bases). The CDR3 DNA follows: TGCGCCAGCAGTGAGAGGGGCGAGAGGATGAACACTGAAGCTTTCTTT. Protein sequence: CASSERGERMNTEAFF.